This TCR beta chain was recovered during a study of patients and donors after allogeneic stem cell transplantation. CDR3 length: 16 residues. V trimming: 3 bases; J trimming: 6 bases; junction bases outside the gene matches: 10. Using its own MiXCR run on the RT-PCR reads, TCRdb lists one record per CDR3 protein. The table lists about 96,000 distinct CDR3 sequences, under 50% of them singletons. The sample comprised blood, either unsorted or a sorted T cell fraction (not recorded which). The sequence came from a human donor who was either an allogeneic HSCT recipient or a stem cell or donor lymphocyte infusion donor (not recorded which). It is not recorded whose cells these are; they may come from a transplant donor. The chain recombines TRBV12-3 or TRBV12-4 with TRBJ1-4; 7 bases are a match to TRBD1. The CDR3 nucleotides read TGTGCCAGCAGTTTTTACCCAGACAGGGTCGATGAAAAACTGTTTTTT. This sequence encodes CASSFYPDRVDEKLFF.